One and the same sample provided the 3 T cell receptor beta chains below, sequenced in a study of OX40 agonist ivuxolimab in advanced cancers. TCRdb's copy holds only in-frame clones and misses some; the assay was immunoSEQ multiplex PCR. The sample holds 100,000 or so clones, approximately 86% seen once. The sequences come from CD4+ or CD8+ T cells sorted from blood, collected in a trial of the OX40 agonist ivuxolimab. The receptors originated from an adult with an advanced solid tumor such as melanoma, head and neck, liver or kidney cancer.

The chain carries TRBV19 and TRBJ2-3, with D perhaps matching TRBD1 (6 bases). Trimming removed 6 bases from V and 5 bases from J, with 18 bases in between. Germline V gives CDR1 LNHDA, CDR2 SQIVND (reference sequence). This CDR3 has 15 amino acids. CDR3: CASRTGSSLGDTQYF. The CDR3 nucleotides read TGTGCCAGTAGGACAGGTTCCTCTCTCGGAGATACGCAGTATTTT. The full variable domain, completed using reference TRBV19 and TRBJ2-3, is DGGITQSPKYLFRKEGQNVTLSCEQNLNHDAMYWYRQDPGQGLRLIYYSQIVNDFQKGDIAEGYSVSREKKESFPLTVTSAQKNPTAFYLCASRTGSSLGDTQYFGPGTRLTVL.

J is TRBJ2-4 and V is TRBV19; D ambiguous. Trimming removed 4 bases from V and 3 bases from J, with 10 bases in between. CDR1 is LNHDA and CDR2 is SQIVND in the germline V gene (reference sequence). CDR3 size: 14 residues. CDR3 nucleotides: TGTGCCAGTAGTAGGGGATTAGGCAAAAACATTCAGTACTTC. This gives the protein CASSRGLGKNIQYF.

V usage is TRBV5-4 and J usage is TRBJ1-4; 11 bases align to TRBD1. V shed 1 base, J shed 6 bases, and the junction held 8 bases outside the gene matches. From germline, CDR1 is SGHNT and CDR2 YYREEE (reference sequence). CDR3 length: 17 residues. CDR3 protein: CASSLSGQGAKDEKLFF. The DNA of the CDR3 is TGTGCCAGCAGCTTGTCAGGACAGGGGGCGAAGGATGAAAAACTGTTTTTT.